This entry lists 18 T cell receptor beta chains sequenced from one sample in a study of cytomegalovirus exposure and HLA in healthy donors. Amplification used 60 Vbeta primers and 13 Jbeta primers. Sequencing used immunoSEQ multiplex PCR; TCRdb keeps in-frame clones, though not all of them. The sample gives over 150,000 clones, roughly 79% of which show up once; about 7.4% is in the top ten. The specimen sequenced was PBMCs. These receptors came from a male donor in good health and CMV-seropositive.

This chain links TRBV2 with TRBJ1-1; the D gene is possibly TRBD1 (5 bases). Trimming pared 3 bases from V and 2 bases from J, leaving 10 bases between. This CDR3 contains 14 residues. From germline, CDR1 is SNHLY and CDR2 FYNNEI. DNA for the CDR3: TGTGCCAGCAGTGAGGAGCAGGGCAACACTGAAGCTTTCTTT. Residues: CASSEEQGNTEAFF. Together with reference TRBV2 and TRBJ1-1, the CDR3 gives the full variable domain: EPEVTQTPSHQVTQMGQEVILRCVPISNHLYFYWYRQILGQKVEFLVSFYNNEISEKSEIFDDQFSVERPDGSNFTLKIRSTKLEDSAMYFCASSEEQGNTEAFFGQGTRLTVV.

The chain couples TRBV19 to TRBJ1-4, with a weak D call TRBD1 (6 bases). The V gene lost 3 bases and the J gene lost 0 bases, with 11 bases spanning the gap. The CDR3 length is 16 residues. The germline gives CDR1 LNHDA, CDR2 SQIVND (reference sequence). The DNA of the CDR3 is TGTGCCAGTAGTATTCCGACAGGCGCAACTAATGAAAAACTGTTTTTT. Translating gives CASSIPTGATNEKLFF. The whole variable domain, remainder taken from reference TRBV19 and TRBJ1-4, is DGGITQSPKYLFRKEGQNVTLSCEQNLNHDAMYWYRQDPGQGLRLIYYSQIVNDFQKGDIAEGYSVSREKKESFPLTVTSAQKNPTAFYLCASSIPTGATNEKLFFGSGTQLSVL.

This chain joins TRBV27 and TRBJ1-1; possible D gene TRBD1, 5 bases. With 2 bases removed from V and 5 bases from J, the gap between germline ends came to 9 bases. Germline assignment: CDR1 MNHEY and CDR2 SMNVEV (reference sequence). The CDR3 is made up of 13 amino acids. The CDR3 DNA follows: TGTGCCAGCAGTTTACAGGGCCTGACTGAAGCTTTCTTT. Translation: CASSLQGLTEAFF.

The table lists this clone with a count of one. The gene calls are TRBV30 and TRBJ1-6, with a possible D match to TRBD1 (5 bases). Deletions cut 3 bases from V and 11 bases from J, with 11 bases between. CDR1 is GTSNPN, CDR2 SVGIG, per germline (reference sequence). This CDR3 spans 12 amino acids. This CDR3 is CAWSQGVTPLHF. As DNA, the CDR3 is TGTGCCTGGAGCCAGGGCGTCACACCCCTCCACTTT.

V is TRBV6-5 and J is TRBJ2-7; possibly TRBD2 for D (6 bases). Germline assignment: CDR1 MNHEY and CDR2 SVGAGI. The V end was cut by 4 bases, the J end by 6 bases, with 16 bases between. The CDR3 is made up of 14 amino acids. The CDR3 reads CASSSGGAGGEQYF. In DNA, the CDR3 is TGTGCCAGCAGTTCCGGCGGAGCGGGCGGCGAGCAGTACTTC.

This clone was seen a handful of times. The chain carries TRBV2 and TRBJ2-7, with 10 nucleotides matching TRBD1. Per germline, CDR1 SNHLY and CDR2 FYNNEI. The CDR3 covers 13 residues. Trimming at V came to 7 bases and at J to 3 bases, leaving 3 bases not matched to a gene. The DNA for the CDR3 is TGTGCCAGCATCCGGGACAGGGGCTACGAGCAGTACTTC. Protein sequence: CASIRDRGYEQYF.

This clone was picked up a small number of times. The CDR3 reads CASSVKRSYEQYF. The CDR3 DNA reads TGTGCCAGCAGTGTCAAGCGCTCCTACGAGCAGTACTTC. The chain links TRBV2 to TRBJ2-7, with unresolved D. V was trimmed by 4 bases and J by 0 bases, leaving 7 bases between them. This CDR3 is built from 13 residues. Germline CDR1 reads SNHLY; CDR2 reads FYNNEI.

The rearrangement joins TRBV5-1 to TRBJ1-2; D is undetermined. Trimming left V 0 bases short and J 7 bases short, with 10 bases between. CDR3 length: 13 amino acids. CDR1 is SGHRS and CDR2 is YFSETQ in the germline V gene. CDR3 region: CASSLEQSRGYTF. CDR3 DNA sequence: TGCGCCAGCAGCTTGGAACAATCTCGTGGCTACACCTTC.

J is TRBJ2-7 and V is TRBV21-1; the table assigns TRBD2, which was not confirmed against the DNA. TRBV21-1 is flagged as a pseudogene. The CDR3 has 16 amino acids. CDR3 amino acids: CASSKIPGTRAYEQYF. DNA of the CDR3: TGTGCCAGCAGCAAAATACCCGGGACTAGGGCCTATGAGCAGTACTTC.

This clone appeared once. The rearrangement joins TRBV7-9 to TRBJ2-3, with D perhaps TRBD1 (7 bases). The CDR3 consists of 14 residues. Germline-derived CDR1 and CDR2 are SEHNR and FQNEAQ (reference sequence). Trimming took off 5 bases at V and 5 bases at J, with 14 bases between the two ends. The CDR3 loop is CASSARQGGDTQYF. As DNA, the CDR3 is TGTGCCAGCAGCGCCCGACAGGGAGGAGATACGCAGTATTTT.

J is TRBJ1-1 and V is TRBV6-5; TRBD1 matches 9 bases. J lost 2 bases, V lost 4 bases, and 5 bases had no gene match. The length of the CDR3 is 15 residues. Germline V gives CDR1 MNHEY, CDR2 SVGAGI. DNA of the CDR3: TGTGCCAGCAGTTTTGACAGGGGGGGAAACACTGAAGCTTTCTTT. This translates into CASSFDRGGNTEAFF.

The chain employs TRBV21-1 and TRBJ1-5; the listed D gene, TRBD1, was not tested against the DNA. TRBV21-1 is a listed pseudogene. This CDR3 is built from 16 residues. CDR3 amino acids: CASSSDRGYSNQPQHF. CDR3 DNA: TGTGCCAGCAGTTCCGACAGGGGGTATAGCAATCAGCCCCAGCATTTT.

The CDR3 region has the DNA TGTGCCAGCAGTGAAGCCCCAGGGTCCGATACGCAGTATTTT. Translating it yields CASSEAPGSDTQYF. This rearrangement joins TRBV6-1 to TRBJ2-3; D may be TRBD1 (5 bases). CDR1 is MNHNS, CDR2 SASEGT, per germline. There are 14 residues in the CDR3. The ends were cut back, 0 bases at V and 6 bases at J, with 10 bases in the middle.

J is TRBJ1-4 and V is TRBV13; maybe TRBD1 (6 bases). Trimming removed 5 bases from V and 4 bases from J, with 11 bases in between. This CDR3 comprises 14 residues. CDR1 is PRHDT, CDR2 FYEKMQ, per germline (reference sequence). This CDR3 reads CASSPGHRNEKLFF. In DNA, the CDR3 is TGTGCCAGCAGCCCGGGACACCGTAATGAAAAACTGTTTTTT. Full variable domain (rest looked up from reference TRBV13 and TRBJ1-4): AAGVIQSPRHLIKEKRETATLKCYPIPRHDTVYWYQQGPGQDPQFLISFYEKMQSDKGSIPDRFSAQQFSDYHSELNMSSLELGDSALYFCASSPGHRNEKLFFGSGTQLSVL.

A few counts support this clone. The CDR3 coding sequence is TGTGCCAGCAGTTACTCGATAGATGGCGGCTACGAGCAGTACTTC. Amino acids: CASSYSIDGGYEQYF. J is TRBJ2-7 and V is TRBV6-5; D not certain. V was shortened by 0 bases and J by 3 bases, with 12 bases between the two germline ends. Germline CDR1 MNHEY, CDR2 SVGAGI. This CDR3 contains 15 residues.

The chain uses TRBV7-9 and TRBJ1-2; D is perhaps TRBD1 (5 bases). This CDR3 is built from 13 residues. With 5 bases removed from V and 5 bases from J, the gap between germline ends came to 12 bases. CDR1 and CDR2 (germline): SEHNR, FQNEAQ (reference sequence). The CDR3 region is CASSPRGGYGYTF. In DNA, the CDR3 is TGTGCCAGCAGCCCAAGGGGCGGATATGGCTACACCTTC.

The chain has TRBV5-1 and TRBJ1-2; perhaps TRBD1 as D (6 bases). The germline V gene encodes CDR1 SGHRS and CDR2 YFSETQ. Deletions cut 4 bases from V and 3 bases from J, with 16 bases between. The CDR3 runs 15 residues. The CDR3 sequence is CASSSKQGSDYGYTF. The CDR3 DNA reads TGCGCCAGCAGCAGTAAACAGGGATCCGACTATGGCTACACCTTC.

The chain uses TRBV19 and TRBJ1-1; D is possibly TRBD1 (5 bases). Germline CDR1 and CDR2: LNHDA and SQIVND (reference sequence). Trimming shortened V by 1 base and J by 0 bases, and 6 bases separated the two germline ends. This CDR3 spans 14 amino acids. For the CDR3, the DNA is TGTGCCAGTAGTATAGGACAGTTGAACACTGAAGCTTTCTTT. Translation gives CASSIGQLNTEAFF.